This record looks at one T cell receptor (beta chain) sequence and its context. What it binds is not known. The data derive from a study of T cell responses to AZD1222 COVID-19 vaccine. Study in general: Both about-4-week and about-12-week second-dose recipients were combined. General study points: Reportedly, close to half of spike-specific TCRs are directed against unmutated variant regions. Clonal diversity may have been underestimated, and the donors were mostly white British, with more females than males. After two AZD1222 doses, spike-specific TCR breadth and depth rose versus day 0.

The method was immunoSEQ multiplex PCR; TCRdb's version includes in-frame clones alone and lacks a portion of them. In the table there are about 140,000 clones, about 93% of which are singletons. The V and J ends lost 5 bases and 6 bases respectively, with 14 bases between them. CDR1 and CDR2 (germline): SGHTA, FQGNSA. The CDR3 has 14 amino acids. The TCR was taken from an adult in good health. Specimen: peripheral blood, collected on day 0 of AZD1222 vaccination. J is TRBJ1-5 and V is TRBV7-2; a possible D gene is TRBD1 (6 bases). The CDR3 is CASSPDSGGQPQHF. As DNA, the CDR3 is TGTGCCAGCAGCCCGGACAGCGGAGGTCAGCCCCAGCATTTT.